This T cell receptor beta chain was identified during a study of Ad26.COV2.S vaccination and SARS-CoV-2 variants. Background on the study: A COV1001 Ad26.COV2.S trial-arm participant provided the sample. Study results and limitations: Analytic work on TCR breadth and depth might have understated the full extent of total T cell responses. Post-vaccination breadth of spike-specific CD8+ and CD4+ T cell responses was reportedly substantial.

This clone has more than one count but fewer than ten. Its target is not known. V was cut by 3 bases and J by 7 bases, with 9 bases left in between. Germline V CDR1 and CDR2: MNHNS, SASEGT. This CDR3 has 13 residues. Treatment specified: about 20 received Ad26.COV2.S at low or high dose, single or two shots; about 5 received placebo; per-sample allocation not given. Sampling happened 63 days after the first vaccine or placebo injection. Assay: immunoSEQ multiplex PCR; the TCRdb copy retains only in-frame clones and omits some. This sample yields around 400,000 clones, of which 70% to 90% are seen a single time; under 2% belongs to the top ten.

The chain is built from TRBV6-1 and TRBJ2-2, with D hard to call. This receptor was identified in a person between 18 and 59 years old who received the Ad26.COV2.S COVID-19 vaccine or a placebo. Sequences were derived from peripheral blood, sampled in a trial of Ad26.COV2.S vaccine versus placebo. CDR3 amino acids: CASSDWGYGELFF. As DNA, the CDR3 is TGTGCCAGCAGTGATTGGGGTTACGGGGAGCTGTTTTTT.